The 2 T cell receptor beta chains given below trace back to one sample, sequenced in a study of blood T cell repertoires in COVID-19. Produced via immunoSEQ multiplex PCR; TCRdb's table is partial and in-frame only. The top ten hold about 6.3% of the sample, which has 81,000 or so clones, approximately 92% seen once. The source material was peripheral blood. Every receptor here comes from a woman in her sixties or seventies with active COVID-19.

J is TRBJ1-5 and V is TRBV10-3; D not resolved. Trimming removed 0 bases at V and 4 bases at J, with 7 bases between. CDR1 is ENHRY and CDR2 is SYGVKD in the germline V gene. The CDR3 extends over 14 amino acids. The CDR3 loop is CAISESAVNQPQHF. CDR3 nucleotides: TGTGCCATCAGTGAGTCCGCAGTTAATCAGCCCCAGCATTTT.

This chain's CDR3 is CASSLRTGNTGELFF. The CDR3, as DNA: TGCGCCAGCAGTTTAAGGACAGGGAACACCGGGGAGCTGTTTTTT. The chain links TRBV5-1 to TRBJ2-2; TRBD1 matches at 7 bases. Germline CDR1 reads SGHRS; CDR2 reads YFSETQ. The V and J ends lost 5 bases and 1 base, in that order; junction bases with no gene match: 5. The CDR3 extends over 15 amino acids.